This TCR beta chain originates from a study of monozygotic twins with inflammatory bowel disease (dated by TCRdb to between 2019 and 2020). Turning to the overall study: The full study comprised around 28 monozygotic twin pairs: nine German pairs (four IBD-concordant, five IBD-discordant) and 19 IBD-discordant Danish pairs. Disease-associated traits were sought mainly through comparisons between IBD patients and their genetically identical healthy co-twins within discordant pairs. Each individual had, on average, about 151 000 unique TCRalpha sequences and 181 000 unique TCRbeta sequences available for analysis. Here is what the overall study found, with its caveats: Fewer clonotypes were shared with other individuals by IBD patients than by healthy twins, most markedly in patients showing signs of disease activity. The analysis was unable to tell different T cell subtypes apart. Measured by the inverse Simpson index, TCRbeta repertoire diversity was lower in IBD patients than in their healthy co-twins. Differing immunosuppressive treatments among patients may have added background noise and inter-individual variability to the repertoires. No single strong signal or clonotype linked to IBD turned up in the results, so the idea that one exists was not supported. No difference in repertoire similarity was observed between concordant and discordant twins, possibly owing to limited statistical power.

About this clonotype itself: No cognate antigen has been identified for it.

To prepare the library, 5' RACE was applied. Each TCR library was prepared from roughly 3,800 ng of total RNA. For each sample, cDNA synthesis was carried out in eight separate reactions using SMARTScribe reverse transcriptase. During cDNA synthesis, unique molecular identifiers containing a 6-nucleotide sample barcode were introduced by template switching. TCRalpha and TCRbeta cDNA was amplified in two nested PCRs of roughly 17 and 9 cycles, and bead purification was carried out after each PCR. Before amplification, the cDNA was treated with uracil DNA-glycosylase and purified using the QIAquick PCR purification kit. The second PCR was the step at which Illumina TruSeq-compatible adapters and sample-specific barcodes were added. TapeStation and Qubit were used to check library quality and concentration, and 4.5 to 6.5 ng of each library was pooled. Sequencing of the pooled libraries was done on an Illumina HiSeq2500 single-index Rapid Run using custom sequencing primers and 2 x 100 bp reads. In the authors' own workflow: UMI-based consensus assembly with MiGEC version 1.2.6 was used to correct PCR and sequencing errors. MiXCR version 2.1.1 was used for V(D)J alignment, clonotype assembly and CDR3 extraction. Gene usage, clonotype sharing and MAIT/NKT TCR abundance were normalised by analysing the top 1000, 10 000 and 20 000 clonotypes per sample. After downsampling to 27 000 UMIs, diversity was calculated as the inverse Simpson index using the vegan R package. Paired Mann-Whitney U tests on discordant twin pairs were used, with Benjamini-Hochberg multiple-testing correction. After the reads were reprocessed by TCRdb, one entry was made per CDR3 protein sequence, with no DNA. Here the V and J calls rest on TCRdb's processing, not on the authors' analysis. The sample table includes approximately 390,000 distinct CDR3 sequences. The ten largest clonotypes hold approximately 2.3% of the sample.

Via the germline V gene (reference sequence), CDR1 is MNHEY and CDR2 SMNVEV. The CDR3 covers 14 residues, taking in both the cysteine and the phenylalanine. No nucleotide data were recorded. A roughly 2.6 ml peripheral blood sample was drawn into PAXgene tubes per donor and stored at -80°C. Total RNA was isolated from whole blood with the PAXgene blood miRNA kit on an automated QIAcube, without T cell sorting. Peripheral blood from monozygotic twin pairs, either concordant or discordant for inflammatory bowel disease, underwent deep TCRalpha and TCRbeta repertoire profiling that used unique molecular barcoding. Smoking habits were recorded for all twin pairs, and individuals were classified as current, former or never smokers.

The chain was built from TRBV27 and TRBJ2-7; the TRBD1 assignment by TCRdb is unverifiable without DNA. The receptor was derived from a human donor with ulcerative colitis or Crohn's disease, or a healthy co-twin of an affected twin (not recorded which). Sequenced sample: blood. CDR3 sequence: CASRRGWEEAEQYF.